The present T cell receptor beta chain was sequenced within a study of T cell responses to AZD1222 COVID-19 vaccine. Study-wide context: Second doses at about 4 or about 12 weeks were pooled.

The sample holds a few counts of this clone. Antigen unknown. Sequencing was performed with immunoSEQ multiplex PCR; in TCRdb, only in-frame clones are kept and a portion is missing. Among 95,000 to 150,000 clones listed, around 92% were seen once. This CDR3 contains 16 residues. The V end lost 1 base, the J end lost 5 bases, and 15 bases lay between the germline ends. CDR1 and CDR2 from the germline V gene are LNHDA and SQIVND (reference sequence). Study-wide results and caveats: White British donors predominated, females outnumbered males, and clonal diversity was possibly underestimated.

This clonotype originated in an adult in good health. The rearrangement joins TRBV19 to TRBJ1-5; D is perhaps TRBD1 (5 bases). Sequences were derived from peripheral blood, sampled on day 0 of AZD1222 vaccination. CDR3 region: CASSIGSGTGDQPQHF. DNA of the CDR3: TGTGCCAGTAGTATAGGATCCGGGACTGGAGATCAGCCCCAGCATTTT.